What follows are 22 T cell receptor beta chains derived from one specimen sequenced in a study of graft-versus-host responses after intestinal transplantation. These TCRs are of unknown antigen specificity. Method: immunoSEQ multiplex PCR; TCRdb's copy keeps in-frame clones and lacks some. Altogether 85,000 to 130,000 clones are present, approximately 84% being singletons, with the ten largest covering roughly 1%. The sequencing used unstimulated CD4+ T cells sorted from spleen or lymph node cells, collected before intestinal transplant. Receptor source: a human donor who received an intestinal transplant.

The V and J genes are TRBV7-3 and TRBJ2-1; 13 bases are a match to TRBD2. CDR1 is SGHTA and CDR2 is FQGTGA in the germline V gene. The trim removed 5 bases at V and 6 bases at J, leaving 4 bases unmatched. This CDR3 contains 15 residues. The CDR3 DNA follows: TGTGCCAGCAGCCCGGGACTAGCGGGGCTCAATGAGCAGTTCTTC. Its translation: CASSPGLAGLNEQFF.

Concerning this clone itself: The junction does not match germline at one end; this may be a read error. The rearrangement joins TRBV9 to TRBJ2-1, with D hard to call. This CDR3 is built from 14 residues. CDR1 and CDR2 (germline): SGDLS, YYNGEE. CDR3 nucleotide sequence: TGTGCCAGCAGCGTATTCCCCGATGACAATGAGCCGTTCTTC. As protein: CASSVFPDDNEPFF.

The gene calls are TRBV5-6 and TRBJ2-5, with D possibly called TRBD1 or TRBD2 (6 bases each). This CDR3 spans 14 amino acids. Trimming shortened V by 4 bases and J by 7 bases, and 17 bases separated the two germline ends. Germline values: CDR1 SGHDT, CDR2 YYEEEE. CDR3 sequence: CASSTGAPLGTQYF. CDR3 bases: TGTGCCAGCAGCACGGGGGCACCTTTGGGGACCCAGTACTTC.

This rearrangement joins TRBV6-1 to TRBJ1-5, with a possible D match to TRBD1 (6 bases). The CDR3 consists of 14 residues. Germline assignment: CDR1 MNHNS and CDR2 SASEGT. Trimming pared 6 bases from V and 1 base from J, leaving 10 bases between. The CDR3 DNA reads TGTGCCAGCAGGCCCCAGGGGAGCAATCAGCCCCAGCATTTT. As protein: CASRPQGSNQPQHF.

The J gene is TRBJ2-5, the V gene TRBV4-1; 14 bases align to TRBD2. Trimming at V came to 3 bases and at J to 7 bases, leaving 10 bases not matched to a gene. Looked up from germline, CDR1 is MGHRA and CDR2 is YSYEKL. The CDR3 totals 17 residues. CDR3 DNA sequence: TGCGCCAGCAGCCAGGTCCTGACTAGCGGGGGGGCCGCGACCCAGTACTTC. Encoded protein: CASSQVLTSGGAATQYF.

The chain couples TRBV19 to TRBJ1-5; D call uncertain. With 8 bases removed from V and 12 bases from J, the gap between germline ends came to 5 bases. The CDR3 has 8 amino acids. Germline V gene sequence: CDR1 LNHDA, CDR2 SQIVND (reference sequence). The CDR3 reads CASFYQHF. The CDR3 coding sequence is TGTGCCAGTTTTTACCAGCATTTT.

The V and J genes are TRBV29-1 and TRBJ2-2, with unresolved D. The ends were cut back, 3 bases at V and 2 bases at J, with 1 base in the middle. Per the germline V gene, CDR1 is SQVTM and CDR2 is ANQGSEA. The CDR3 has 11 amino acids. The CDR3 DNA reads as TGCAGCGTTGACAACACCGGGGAGCTGTTTTTT. Translated: CSVDNTGELFF.

The CDR3 loop reads CASNQPRGPRDTQYF. CDR3 in DNA: TGCGCCAGCAATCAACCGCGGGGGCCGAGGGATACGCAGTATTTT. The chain joins TRBV10-2 to TRBJ2-3, with D perhaps matching TRBD2 (7 bases). There are 15 residues in the CDR3. The germline V and J ends were trimmed by 7 bases and 6 bases, with 20 bases remaining between them. Germline CDR1 is WSHSY and CDR2 is SAAADI.

The J gene is TRBJ2-3, the V gene TRBV7-6, with TRBD2 identical over 7 bases. V trimming: 5 bases; J trimming: 1 base; junction bases outside the gene matches: 3. Per germline, CDR1 SGHVS and CDR2 FNYEAQ. The CDR3 length is 14 residues. The CDR3 sequence is CASSRREGTDTQYF. The CDR3, as DNA: TGTGCCAGCAGCCGACGGGAGGGCACAGATACGCAGTATTTT.

DNA for the CDR3: TGTGCCTGGAGTGGAGGGGGGGGAAACTACGAGCAGTACTTC. Encoded protein: CAWSGGGGNYEQYF. The V and J genes are TRBV30 and TRBJ2-7, with D perhaps matching TRBD2 (7 bases). The CDR3 sequence is 14 residues long. The V gene lost 1 base and the J gene lost 3 bases, with 13 bases spanning the gap. Germline CDR1 is GTSNPN and CDR2 is SVGIG (reference sequence).

Only a few counts were recorded for this clone. The chain carries TRBV12-1 and TRBJ1-2; TRBD1 reflects the table's D call only, with no check against the DNA. TRBV12-1 is a pseudogene locus. The CDR3 length is 14 residues. The CDR3 nucleotides are TGTGCCAGCAGCCCCTCCCACAACAGATATGGCTACACCTTC. Translation: CASSPSHNRYGYTF.

The chain is built from TRBV19 and TRBJ2-7; D tentatively fits TRBD1 or TRBD2 (8 bases each). The CDR3 runs to 13 residues. CDR1 is LNHDA and CDR2 is SQIVND in the germline V gene (reference sequence). The V gene lost 9 bases and the J gene lost 5 bases, with 17 bases spanning the gap. Here the CDR3 DNA reads TGTGCCAGCGGGGGGGACAGGCGGAACGAGCAGTACTTC. Its protein is CASGGDRRNEQYF.

The chain has TRBV30 and TRBJ2-7; D perhaps matches TRBD2 (6 bases). Trimming took 3 bases from V and 2 from J, leaving 20 bases between them. This CDR3 has 16 amino acids. Germline loops: CDR1 GTSNPN, CDR2 SVGIG (reference sequence). CDR3 sequence (DNA): TGTGCCTGGAGCCCCACCCGGGGGAGCCCTACCTACGAGCAGTACTTC. Translated, it gives CAWSPTRGSPTYEQYF.

J is TRBJ1-2 and V is TRBV9; 9 nucleotides align to TRBD1. The CDR3 extends over 15 amino acids. V lost 0 bases, J lost 7 bases, and 7 bases stayed unmatched. Germline lookup yields CDR1 SGDLS and CDR2 YYNGEE. CDR3 sequence (DNA): TGTGCCAGCAGCGTAGCGGGACAGGGATACTCTGGCTACACCTTC. Translated, it gives CASSVAGQGYSGYTF.

In DNA form, the CDR3 reads TGCGCCAGCAGGGGGATAAAGAACACCGGGGAGCTGTTTTTT. This gives the protein CASRGIKNTGELFF. The chain couples TRBV5-1 to TRBJ2-2; D unclear. Per germline, CDR1 SGHRS and CDR2 YFSETQ. The germline V and J ends were trimmed by 5 bases and 1 base, with 9 bases remaining between them. The CDR3 contains 14 residues.

The chain is built from TRBV7-2 and TRBJ1-5; the match to TRBD1 covers 8 bases. The CDR3 totals 16 residues. Losses at the gene ends were 2 bases for V and 4 bases for J; bases not matched to a gene: 7. Germline CDR1 reads SGHTA; CDR2 reads FQGNSA. The CDR3 sequence is CASSLIGTGRNQPQHF. For the CDR3, the DNA is TGTGCCAGCAGCTTAATAGGGACAGGACGTAATCAGCCCCAGCATTTT.

CDR3 region: CAISDLSGPSTDTQYF. In nucleotides, the CDR3 is TGTGCCATCAGTGACCTCTCAGGTCCTAGCACAGATACGCAGTATTTT. The J gene is TRBJ2-3, the V gene TRBV10-3; D gene unclear. The CDR3 loop spans 16 amino acids. Germline lookup yields CDR1 ENHRY and CDR2 SYGVKD. The V and J ends lost 3 bases and 0 bases respectively, with 13 bases between them.

This clone was seen a single time. The chain employs TRBV11-2 and TRBJ1-4; 7 positions match TRBD1. CDR1 and CDR2 (germline): SGHAT, FQNNGV. The CDR3 has 15 amino acids. Trimming took 2 bases from V and 5 from J; bases not matched to a gene: 5. CDR3 in DNA: TGTGCCAGCAGCTTAATGGGACAGTTAAATGAAAAACTGTTTTTT. This gives the protein CASSLMGQLNEKLFF.

V usage is TRBV19 and J usage is TRBJ2-7; the match to TRBD2 covers 15 bases. CDR1 and CDR2 (germline): LNHDA, SQIVND (reference sequence). The trim removed 2 bases at V and 7 bases at J, leaving 12 bases unmatched. The CDR3 loop spans 18 amino acids. In nucleotides, the CDR3 is TGTGCCAGTAGTATACGGCGGGGTTCGGGACTAGCGGGAGGTGAGCAGTACTTC. This codes for CASSIRRGSGLAGGEQYF.

This sequence joins TRBV10-3 and TRBJ1-1; possible D gene TRBD1, 6 bases. There are 13 residues in the CDR3. The V gene lost 2 bases and the J gene lost 11 bases, with 15 bases spanning the gap. Germline V gene data show CDR1 as ENHRY and CDR2 as SYGVKD. CDR3 residues: CAISEPSGHRAFF. CDR3 in DNA: TGTGCCATCAGTGAGCCCTCGGGACATCGGGCTTTCTTT.

In this sample, this clone turned up once. This rearrangement joins TRBV6-5 to TRBJ1-6; D gene unclear. V shed 7 bases and J shed 10 bases, with 17 bases lying between them. This CDR3 is 14 amino acids long. The germline V gene encodes CDR1 MNHEY and CDR2 SVGAGI. The CDR3 spells CASTLGRFESPLHF. CDR3 coding DNA: TGTGCCAGCACCCTAGGTCGGTTCGAGTCACCCCTCCACTTT.

The chain has TRBV6-1 and TRBJ1-2, with D possibly matching TRBD1 (5 bases). CDR1 and CDR2 (germline): MNHNS, SASEGT. Trimming cost V 3 bases and J 4 bases, with 15 bases left between them. The CDR3 runs 15 residues. The CDR3 here is CASSDILRRGYGYTF. DNA of the CDR3: TGTGCCAGCAGTGATATATTACGGAGGGGCTATGGCTACACCTTC.